The rows below give T cell receptor beta chains drawn from one sample of a study of blood T cell repertoires in COVID-19. TCRdb's table, derived via immunoSEQ multiplex PCR, lists solely in-frame clones and lacks some. The sample has 250,000 to 350,000 clones; 65% to 85% are singletons. Material: peripheral blood. All receptors come from a human donor with COVID-19, enrolled during active disease. The donor label of this sample is uncertain. The CDR3 runs from the conserved cysteine through the conserved F or W. A D gene is named only where the DNA matches it firmly. The size entry is marked missing in some rows and otherwise reads once, few, many or a size class.

d_call j_call clone_size v_call cdr3_aa cdr3_nt
. TRBJ1-5 . TRBV12-5 CASGPPANSNQPQHF TGTGCTAGTGGACCTCCCGCGAATAGCAATCAGCCCCAGCATTTT
. TRBJ1-5 . TRBV7-8 CASSLRREGKSNQPQHF TGTGCCAGCAGCTTAAGGAGGGAGGGAAAAAGCAATCAGCCCCAGCATTTT
TRBD2 TRBJ2-2 few TRBV2 CASSVLAGGHSTGELFF TGTGCCAGCAGTGTCCTAGCGGGAGGCCACAGCACCGGGGAGCTGTTTTTT
TRBD1 TRBJ2-3 few TRBV5-8 CASRAGGADTQYF TGTGCCAGCAGAGCAGGGGGCGCAGATACGCAGTATTTT
TRBD1 TRBJ1-5 few TRBV19 CASSQTGGYQPQHF TGTGCCAGTAGCCAGACAGGGGGATATCAGCCCCAGCATTTT
TRBD2 TRBJ2-7 . TRBV6-4 CASSGAGGSNEQYF TGTGCCAGCAGTGGAGCTGGCGGGAGTAACGAGCAGTACTTC
TRBD1 TRBJ2-7 few TRBV5-1 CASSWGTGAYEQYF TGCGCCAGCAGCTGGGGGACAGGAGCCTACGAGCAGTACTTC
TRBD1 TRBJ1-5 once TRBV19 CASSIGQGPNQPQHF TGTGCCAGTAGTATAGGACAGGGGCCCAATCAGCCCCAGCATTTT
. TRBJ1-2 . TRBV28 CASSFLAGRFYGYTF .
TRBD1 TRBJ2-3 . TRBV7-3 CASGQASTDTQYF TGTGCCAGCGGACAGGCTAGCACAGATACGCAGTATTTT
TRBD1 TRBJ1-2 . TRBV4-1 CASSQPPTGIYGYTF TGCGCCAGCAGCCAACCACCGACAGGGATCTATGGCTACACCTTC
TRBD1 TRBJ1-5 . TRBV7-2 CASSLAAGQGGPQHF TGTGCCAGCAGCTTAGCTGCGGGACAGGGTGGCCCCCAGCATTTT
. TRBJ2-1 . TRBV7-3 CASSLIYRDEQFF TGTGCCAGCAGCTTAATATACCGAGATGAGCAGTTCTTC
TRBD1 TRBJ2-2 once TRBV19 CASNPDREGNTGELFF TGTGCCAGTAACCCAGACAGGGAAGGGAACACCGGGGAGCTGTTTTTT
TRBD1 TRBJ2-1 few TRBV4-1 CASSRGQGWNEQFF TGCGCCAGCAGCCGAGGACAGGGATGGAATGAGCAGTTCTTC
TRBD1 TRBJ1-5 . TRBV19 CASQGGTRGQHF TGTGCCAGTCAAGGGGGCACTCGGGGCCAGCATTTT
TRBD1 TRBJ2-7 . TRBV28 CASSSNGQGSYEQYF TGTGCCAGCAGTTCAAACGGACAGGGCTCCTACGAGCAGTACTTC